A selection of T cell receptor beta chains follows, all from one sample in a study of glioma-infiltrating T cells. TCRdb reanalysed the multiplex PCR reads using MiXCR and keeps one entry per CDR3 protein. The sample contains approximately 190,000 distinct CDR3 sequences, over 30% of which appear only once. Material: glioma tissue, nonneoplastic brain tissue, or PBMCs (not recorded which). All receptors come from a human donor with low-grade glioma or glioblastoma, undergoing nonglioma brain surgery, or in good health (not recorded which). CDR3s include the opening cysteine and the closing phenylalanine or tryptophan. A D gene is named only where the DNA matches it firmly. Clone size is not always given. Where it is, it says once, few, many or a class for expanded clones.

CDR3 DNA	CDR3 protein	clone size	D gene	J gene	V gene
TGTGCCAGTAGTACTGGGGGGCTCTCGAACACTGAAGCTTTCTTT	CASSTGGLSNTEAFF	many	.	TRBJ1-1	TRBV7-6
TGTGCCACCAGTGACGGCCTTCGGGCATGGACGCAGTATTTT	CATSDGLRAWTQYF	many	.	TRBJ2-3	TRBV24-1
TGTGCCAGCACAAATTCCGGGACTAGCCTACCCTCCTACGAGCAGTACTTC	CASTNSGTSLPSYEQYF	.	TRBD2	TRBJ2-7	TRBV12-3/TRBV12-4
TGTGCCAGCAGCGTCCGGTTACAGTCCTACAATGAGCAGTTCTTC	CASSVRLQSYNEQFF	many	.	TRBJ2-1	TRBV12-3/TRBV12-4
TGTGCCAGCAGCCTCACCGGGACAGTTTCATACGAGCAGTACTTC	CASSLTGTVSYEQYF	many	TRBD1	TRBJ2-7	TRBV14
TGTGCCTGGAGAGGGACAGGAGATCAGCCCCAGCATTTT	CAWRGTGDQPQHF	few	TRBD1	TRBJ1-5	TRBV30
TGTGCCAGCAGCCCTTTGACAGGGACGCATCAGCCCCAGCATTTT	CASSPLTGTHQPQHF	many	TRBD1	TRBJ1-5	TRBV7-2
TGTGCCAGCAGTTACGGGACTAGACAATTTAGCCGCAATGAGCAGTTCTTC	CASSYGTRQFSRNEQFF	many	TRBD2	TRBJ2-1	TRBV6-6
TGTGCCAGCAGTTACTATGATGGGGCCAACGTCCTGACTTTC	CASSYYDGANVLTF	.	.	TRBJ2-6	TRBV6-8
TGCGCCAGCAGCTTCGAGGGACAGGGTCGAGAGACCCAGTACTTC	CASSFEGQGRETQYF	.	TRBD1	TRBJ2-5	TRBV5-1
TGTGCCAGCAGTTCCCTTGGGAACACTGAAGCTTTCTTT	CASSSLGNTEAFF	many	.	TRBJ1-1	TRBV25-1
TGTGCCAGCGGTTTGATGGGGAGCGGATACAATGAGCATTTCTTC	CASGLMGSGYNEHFF	.	.	TRBJ2-1	TRBV27
TGTGCCAGTAGTTCACAGGGGTCCACCTCCTACGAGCAGTACTTC	CASSSQGSTSYEQYF	.	TRBD1	TRBJ2-7	TRBV19
TGTGCCAACCGAGGGGCAGGGGTCACTGAAGCTTTCTTT	CANRGAGVTEAFF	many	.	TRBJ1-1	TRBV10-3
TGCAGCGTGATAAGCTCTGGGGCCAACGTCCTGACTTTC	CSVISSGANVLTF	once	.	TRBJ2-6	TRBV29-1
TGTGCCAGTAGTATAGATCGTGGGTATCGCACTGAAGCTTTCTTT	CASSIDRGYRTEAFF	.	.	TRBJ1-1	TRBV19
TGTGCCAGCAGCTTAGCTGGGACTAGCGGCCTCTCCTACGAGCAGTACTTC	CASSLAGTSGLSYEQYF	many	TRBD2	TRBJ2-7	TRBV7-2
TGTGCCAGCAGTCCGCAACAGGGGAATCAGCCCCAGCATTTT	CASSPQQGNQPQHF	many	TRBD1	TRBJ1-5	TRBV12-3/TRBV12-4
TGTGCCAGCAGTTTAGCGACAGGGGCGAATTCACCCCTCCACTTT	CASSLATGANSPLHF	many	TRBD1	TRBJ1-6	TRBV27
TGCGCCAGCAGCCAAGATGAGATTAGCACAGATACGCAGTATTTT	CASSQDEISTDTQYF	few	.	TRBJ2-3	TRBV4-1
TGTGCCAGCAGACAAACGACGGACTACGAGCAGTACTTC	CASRQTTDYEQYF	few	.	TRBJ2-7	TRBV12-3/TRBV12-4
TGTGCCAGCGAACTTGGACAGTCCTATGGCTACACCTTC	CASELGQSYGYTF	many	.	TRBJ1-2	TRBV2
TGTGCCAGCAGTGACCCCGGCCTTGCCACAGATACGCAGTATTTT	CASSDPGLATDTQYF	many	.	TRBJ2-3	TRBV25-1
TGCGCCAGCAGACCCGTGCGGGGTCCTGGGGGCTATGGCTACACCTTC	CASRPVRGPGGYGYTF	.	.	TRBJ1-2	TRBV4-3
TGCAGTGCTTCCGGACAGGGGTACGGCACTGAAGCTTTCTTT	CSASGQGYGTEAFF	many	TRBD1	TRBJ1-1	TRBV20-1
TGTGCCAGCAGCCGGGAACTAGCGGGGACCTACGAGCAGTACTTC	CASSRELAGTYEQYF	many	TRBD2	TRBJ2-7	TRBV4-2
TGTGCCAGTAGTCCTCAGGGCGGGGGGGGCTACAATGAGCAGTTCTTC	CASSPQGGGGYNEQFF	.	TRBD2	TRBJ2-1	TRBV19
TGTGCCAGCAGTTCCAGGATGAACACTGAAGCTTTCTTT	CASSSRMNTEAFF	many	.	TRBJ1-1	TRBV27
TGTGCCATCCGGCGGTCCAACGTCCTGACTTTC	CAIRRSNVLTF	.	.	TRBJ2-6	TRBV10-3
TGCAGCGTTGTCGACAGGTTGTTGACCGGGGAGCTGTTTTTT	CSVVDRLLTGELFF	.	.	TRBJ2-2	TRBV29-1
TGTGCCAGCTCACCACGCGCAAGTCAAGAGACCCAGTACTTC	CASSPRASQETQYF	few	.	TRBJ2-5	TRBV18
TGCGCCAGCAGCCAAGATGTACGGTCTCAGGGGACCCAGTACTTC	CASSQDVRSQGTQYF	many	.	TRBJ2-5	TRBV4-3
TGTGCCAGCAGGACCAGCGGGAGTTCACCCCTCCACTTT	CASRTSGSSPLHF	.	.	TRBJ1-6	TRBV6-2/TRBV6-3
TGTGCCAGCAGCCAGCTCGAGGGGCGCGGTGCCTACGAGCAGTACTTC	CASSQLEGRGAYEQYF	many	.	TRBJ2-7	TRBV4-2
TGTGCCAGCAGCTTAGTCGAACTCGGGGAGCTGTTTTTT	CASSLVELGELFF	few	.	TRBJ2-2	TRBV13